This T cell receptor (beta chain) was documented in a study of shared clonotypes between healthy human individuals. Germline trimming cut 3 bases from V and 2 bases from J; bases unmatched to any gene: 3. The CDR3 totals 14 residues. Germline V gives CDR1 KGHSH, CDR2 LQKENI. Sequenced by immunoSEQ multiplex PCR; TCRdb stores in-frame clones only, minus some. The table records some 1.4 million clones, around 97% of them present only once. Study-level points and caveats: Shared clonotypes across all four donors exceeded non-shared ones in generation probability.

Turning to this clone: What it recognizes is unknown. Within the sample, other DNA sequences also encode this same CDR3.

The sequence was collected from a man aged 25-40 years in good health. The J gene is TRBJ1-2, the V gene TRBV18, with TRBD1 matching over 7 bases. Sequencing input: naive CD4+ T cells sorted from blood. The subset: CD45RA+ positively selected. The CDR3 sequence: CASSPPGQNYGYTF. The CDR3 nucleotides read TGTGCCAGCTCACCTCCGGGACAGAACTATGGCTACACCTTC.